This TCR beta chain was recorded in a study of blood T cell repertoires in COVID-19. This table comes from immunoSEQ multiplex PCR, and its TCRdb copy is limited to in-frame clones, with some not included. The sample yields about 220,000 clones, around 85% seen once. Trimming cost V 5 bases and J 4 bases; bases outside gene matches: 14. CDR3 length: 17 residues. Germline V lookup: CDR1 KGHSH, CDR2 LQKENI. In terms of age and location, participants ranged from roughly 18 to 95 years and lived in approximately 24 US areas. Participants reported their clinical history, and cohort assignment relied on those reports.

The chain is built from TRBV18 and TRBJ1-1; 9 bases map to TRBD1. The source material was PBMCs or T cells enriched from blood (not recorded which). The sequence derives from a woman between 35 and 50 years old with acute COVID-19. The CDR3: CASSNAPGQGNGTEAFF. The CDR3 region has the DNA TGTGCCAGCTCAAACGCCCCGGGACAGGGTAACGGCACTGAAGCTTTCTTT. Variable domain in full (rest from reference TRBV18 and TRBJ1-1): NAGVMQNPRHLVRRRGQEARLRCSPMKGHSHVYWYRQLPEEGLKFMVYLQKENIIDESGMPKERFSAEFPKEGPSILRIQQVVRGDSAAYFCASSNAPGQGNGTEAFFGQGTRLTVV.